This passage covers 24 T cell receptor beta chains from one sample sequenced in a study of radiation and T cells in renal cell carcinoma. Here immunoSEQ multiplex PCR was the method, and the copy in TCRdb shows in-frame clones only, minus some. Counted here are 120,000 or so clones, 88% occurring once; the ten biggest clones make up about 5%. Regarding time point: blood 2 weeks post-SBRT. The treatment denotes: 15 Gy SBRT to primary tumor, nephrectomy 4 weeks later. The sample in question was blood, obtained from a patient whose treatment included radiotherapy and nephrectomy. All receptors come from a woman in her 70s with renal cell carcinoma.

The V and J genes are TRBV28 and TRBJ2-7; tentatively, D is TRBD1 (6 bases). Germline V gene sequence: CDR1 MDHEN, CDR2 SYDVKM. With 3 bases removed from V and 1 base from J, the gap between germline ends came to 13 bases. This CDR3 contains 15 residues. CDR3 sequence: CASSFGTPVSYEQYF. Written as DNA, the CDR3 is TGTGCCAGCAGTTTCGGGACACCAGTTTCCTACGAGCAGTACTTC.

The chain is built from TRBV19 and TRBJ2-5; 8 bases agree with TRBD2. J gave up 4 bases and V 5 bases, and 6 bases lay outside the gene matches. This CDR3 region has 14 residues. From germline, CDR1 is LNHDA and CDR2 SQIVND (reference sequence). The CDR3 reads CASSAPGTRETQYF. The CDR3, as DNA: TGTGCCAGTAGTGCCCCCGGGACTAGAGAGACCCAGTACTTC. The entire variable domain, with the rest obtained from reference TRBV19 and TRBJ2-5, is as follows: DGGITQSPKYLFRKEGQNVTLSCEQNLNHDAMYWYRQDPGQGLRLIYYSQIVNDFQKGDIAEGYSVSREKKESFPLTVTSAQKNPTAFYLCASSAPGTRETQYFGPGTRLLVL.

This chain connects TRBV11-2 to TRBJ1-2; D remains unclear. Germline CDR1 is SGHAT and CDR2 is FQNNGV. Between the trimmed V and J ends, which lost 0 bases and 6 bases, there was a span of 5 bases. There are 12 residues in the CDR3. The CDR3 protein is CASSLEGHGYTF. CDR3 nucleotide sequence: TGTGCCAGCAGCTTAGAAGGGCATGGCTACACCTTC.

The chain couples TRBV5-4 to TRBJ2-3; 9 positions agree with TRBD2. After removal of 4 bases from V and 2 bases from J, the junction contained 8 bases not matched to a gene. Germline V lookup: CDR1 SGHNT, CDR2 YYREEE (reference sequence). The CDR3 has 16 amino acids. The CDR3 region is CASSGGLAGLTDTQYF. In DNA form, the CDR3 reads TGTGCCAGCAGCGGGGGGCTAGCGGGGCTCACAGATACGCAGTATTTT.

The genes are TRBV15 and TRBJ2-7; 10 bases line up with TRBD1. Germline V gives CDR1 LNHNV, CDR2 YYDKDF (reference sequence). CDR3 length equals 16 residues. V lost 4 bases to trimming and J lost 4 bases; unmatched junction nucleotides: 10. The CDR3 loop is CATSKGPGQGFYEQYF. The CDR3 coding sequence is TGTGCCACCAGCAAAGGACCGGGACAGGGGTTTTACGAGCAGTACTTC.

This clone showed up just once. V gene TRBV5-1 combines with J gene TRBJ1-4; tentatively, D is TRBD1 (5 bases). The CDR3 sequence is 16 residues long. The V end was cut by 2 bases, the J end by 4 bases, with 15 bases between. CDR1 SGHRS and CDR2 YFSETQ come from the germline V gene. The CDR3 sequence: CASSLNYRPDNEKLFF. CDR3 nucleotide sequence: TGCGCCAGCAGCTTAAACTACAGGCCCGATAATGAAAAACTGTTTTTT. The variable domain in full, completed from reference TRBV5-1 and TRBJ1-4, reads KAGVTQTPRYLIKTRGQQVTLSCSPISGHRSVSWYQQTPGQGLQFLFEYFSETQRNKGNFPGRFSGRQFSNSRSEMNVSTLELGDSALYLCASSLNYRPDNEKLFFGSGTQLSVL.

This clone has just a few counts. DNA of the CDR3: TGTGCCAGCAGCATTCTGGACAGTAACTATGGCTACACCTTC. As protein: CASSILDSNYGYTF. The chain recombines TRBV9 with TRBJ1-2; D is possibly TRBD1 (6 bases). The length of the CDR3 is 14 residues. The V gene lost 4 bases and the J gene lost 1 base, with 11 bases spanning the gap. From germline, CDR1 is SGDLS and CDR2 YYNGEE.

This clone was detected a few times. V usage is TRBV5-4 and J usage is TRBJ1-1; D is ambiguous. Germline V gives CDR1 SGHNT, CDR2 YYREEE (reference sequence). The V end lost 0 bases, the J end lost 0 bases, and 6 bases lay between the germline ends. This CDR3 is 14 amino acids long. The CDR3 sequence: CASSLEHMNTEAFF. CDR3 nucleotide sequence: TGTGCCAGCAGCTTGGAACACATGAACACTGAAGCTTTCTTT.

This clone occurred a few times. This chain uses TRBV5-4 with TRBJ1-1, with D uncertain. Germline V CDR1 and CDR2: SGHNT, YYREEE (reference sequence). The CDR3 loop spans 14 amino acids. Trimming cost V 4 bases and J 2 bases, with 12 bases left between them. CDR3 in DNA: TGTGCCAGCAGCCCAACGGGCATCAACACTGAAGCTTTCTTT. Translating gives CASSPTGINTEAFF.

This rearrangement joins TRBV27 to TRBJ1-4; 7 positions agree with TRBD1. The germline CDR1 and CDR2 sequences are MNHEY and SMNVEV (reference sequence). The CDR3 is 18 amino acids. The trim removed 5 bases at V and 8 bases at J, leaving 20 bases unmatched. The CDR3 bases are TGTGCCAGCAGTCCCGCCGTTCCTACAGGGGTTGTTCGGGAAAAACTGTTTTTT. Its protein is CASSPAVPTGVVREKLFF.

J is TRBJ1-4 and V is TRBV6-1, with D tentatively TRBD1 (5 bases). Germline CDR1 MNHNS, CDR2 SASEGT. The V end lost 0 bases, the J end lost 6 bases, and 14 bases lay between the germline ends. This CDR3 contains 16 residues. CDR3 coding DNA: TGTGCCAGCAGTGAAGCGCTTGGAGGAGGGGATGAAAAACTGTTTTTT. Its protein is CASSEALGGGDEKLFF.

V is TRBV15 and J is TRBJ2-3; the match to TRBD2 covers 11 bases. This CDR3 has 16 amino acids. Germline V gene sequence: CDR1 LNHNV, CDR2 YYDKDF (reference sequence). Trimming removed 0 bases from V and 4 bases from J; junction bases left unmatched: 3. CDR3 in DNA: TGTGCCACCAGCAGAGAGGCTAGCGGGGGGCCAGATACGCAGTATTTT. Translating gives CATSREASGGPDTQYF.

CDR3 loop: CASSFYGQGFAYEQYF. The CDR3 DNA sequence: TGTGCCAGCAGCTTTTATGGACAGGGATTTGCCTACGAGCAGTACTTC. The J gene is TRBJ2-7, the V gene TRBV5-6, with 8 positions matching TRBD1. There are 16 residues in the CDR3. V lost 2 bases, J lost 2 bases, and 9 bases stayed unmatched. Germline assignment: CDR1 SGHDT and CDR2 YYEEEE.

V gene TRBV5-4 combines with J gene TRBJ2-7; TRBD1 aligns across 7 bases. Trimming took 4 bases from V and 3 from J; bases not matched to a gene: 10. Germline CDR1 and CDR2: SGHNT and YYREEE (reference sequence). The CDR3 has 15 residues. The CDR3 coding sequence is TGTGCCAGCAGCCTCCCCTCGACAGGGATCTACGAGCAGTACTTC. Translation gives CASSLPSTGIYEQYF.

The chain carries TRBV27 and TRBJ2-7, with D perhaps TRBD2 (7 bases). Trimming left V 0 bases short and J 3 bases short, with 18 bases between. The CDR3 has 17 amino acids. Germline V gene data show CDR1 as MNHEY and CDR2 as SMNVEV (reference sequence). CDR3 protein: CASSLSPSGRGVYEQYF. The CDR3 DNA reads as TGTGCCAGCAGTTTATCGCCCTCGGGGAGGGGGGTCTACGAGCAGTACTTC.

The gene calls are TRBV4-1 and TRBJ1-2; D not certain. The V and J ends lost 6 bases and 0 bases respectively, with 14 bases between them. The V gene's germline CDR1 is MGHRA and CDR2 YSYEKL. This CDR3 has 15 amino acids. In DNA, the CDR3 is TGCGCCAGCAGAGCTACAGAATCTACTAACTATGGCTACACCTTC. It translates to CASRATESTNYGYTF.

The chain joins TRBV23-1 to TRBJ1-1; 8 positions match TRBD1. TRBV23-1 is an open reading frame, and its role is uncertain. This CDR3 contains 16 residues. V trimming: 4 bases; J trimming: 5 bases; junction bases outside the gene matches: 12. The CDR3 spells CASSPRTGKERTEAFF. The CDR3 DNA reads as TGCGCCAGCAGTCCGCGGACAGGGAAGGAGAGAACTGAAGCTTTCTTT.

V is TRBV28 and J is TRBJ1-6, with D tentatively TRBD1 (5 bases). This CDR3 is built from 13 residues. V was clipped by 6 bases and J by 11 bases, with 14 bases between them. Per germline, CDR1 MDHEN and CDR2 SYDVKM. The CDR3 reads CASSQGRSAPLHF. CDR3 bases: TGTGCCAGCAGCCAGGGTCGGAGCGCACCCCTCCACTTT.

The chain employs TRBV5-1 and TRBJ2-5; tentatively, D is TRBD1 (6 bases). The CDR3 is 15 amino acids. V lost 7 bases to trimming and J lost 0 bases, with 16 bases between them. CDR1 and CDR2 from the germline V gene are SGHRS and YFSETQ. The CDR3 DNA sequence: TGCGCCAGCCAAGGCCAGGGGAGCTACCAAGAGACCCAGTACTTC. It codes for CASQGQGSYQETQYF. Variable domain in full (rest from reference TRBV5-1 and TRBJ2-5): KAGVTQTPRYLIKTRGQQVTLSCSPISGHRSVSWYQQTPGQGLQFLFEYFSETQRNKGNFPGRFSGRQFSNSRSEMNVSTLELGDSALYLCASQGQGSYQETQYFGPGTRLLVL.

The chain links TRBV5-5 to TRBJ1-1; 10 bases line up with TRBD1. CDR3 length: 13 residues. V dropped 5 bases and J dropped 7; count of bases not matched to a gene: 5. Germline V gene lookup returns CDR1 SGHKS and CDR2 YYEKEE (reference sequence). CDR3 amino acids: CASRRGQGSEAFF. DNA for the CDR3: TGTGCCAGCAGGAGGGGACAGGGGAGTGAAGCTTTCTTT.

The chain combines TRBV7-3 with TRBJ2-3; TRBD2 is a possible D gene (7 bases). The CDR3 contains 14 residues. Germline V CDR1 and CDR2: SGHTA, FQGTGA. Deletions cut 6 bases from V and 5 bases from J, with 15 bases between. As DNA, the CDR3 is TGTGCCAGCAGTCGCGGCGGGGGCGGAGATACGCAGTATTTT. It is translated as CASSRGGGGDTQYF.

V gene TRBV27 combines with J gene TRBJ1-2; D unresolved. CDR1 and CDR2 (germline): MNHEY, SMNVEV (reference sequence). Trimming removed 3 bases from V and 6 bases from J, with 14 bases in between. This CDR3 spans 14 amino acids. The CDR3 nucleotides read TGTGCCAGCAGTTTTCGGGGAGCATACGATGGCTACACCTTC. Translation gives CASSFRGAYDGYTF.

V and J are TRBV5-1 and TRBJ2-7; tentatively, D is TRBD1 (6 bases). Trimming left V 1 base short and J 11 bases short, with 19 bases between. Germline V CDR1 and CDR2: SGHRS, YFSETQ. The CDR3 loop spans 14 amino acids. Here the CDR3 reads CASSLRGSRGIKYF. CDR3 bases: TGCGCCAGCAGCTTGAGGGGGTCCAGGGGAATCAAGTACTTC.

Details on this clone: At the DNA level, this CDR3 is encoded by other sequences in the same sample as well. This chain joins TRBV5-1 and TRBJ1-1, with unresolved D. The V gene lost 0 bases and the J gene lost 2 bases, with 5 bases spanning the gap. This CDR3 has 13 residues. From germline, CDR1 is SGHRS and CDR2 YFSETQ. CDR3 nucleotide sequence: TGCGCCAGCAGCTTGGCAGGTAACACTGAAGCTTTCTTT. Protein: CASSLAGNTEAFF.